Listed below are T cell receptor beta chains from one sample, sequenced in a study of naive and memory T cell subsets. Each CDR3 protein gets one entry after TCRdb re-called the UMI-ligation and nested PCR reads with MiXCR. The table has roughly 100,000 distinct CDR3 sequences, approximately 15% seen once. Source material: naive CD8+ T cells from blood. These receptors originate from a human donor in good health. The conserved cysteine and the conserved F or W are not part of the CDR3 here. The size entry is marked missing in some rows and otherwise reads once, few, many or a size class.

TRBV20-1	.	TRBJ1-2	SALRTGIDGYT
TRBV13	few	TRBJ1-1	ASSEQGLYTEAF
TRBV12-2	many	TRBJ1-4	ASRLAYEKLF
TRBV15	.	TRBJ1-3	ATSSSGTADTIY
TRBV12-3/TRBV12-4	few	TRBJ1-3	ALDRLIGNTIY
TRBV28	.	TRBJ2-1	ASSLGRNWPGTNEQF
TRBV15	.	TRBJ2-2	ATSTSNGELF
TRBV24-1	once	TRBJ2-1	ATSDLELAASDEQF
TRBV20-1	many	TRBJ1-1	SAREAGNAEAF
TRBV15	few	TRBJ2-2	ATSGEAPTGELF
TRBV9	.	TRBJ2-1	ASSVVGAGTSELNEQF
TRBV27	.	TRBJ2-4	ASSLGRAAKNIQY
TRBV11-2	.	TRBJ2-7	ASSRTTTTEQY
TRBV9	.	TRBJ2-5	ASSPWLAGAKTQY
TRBV20-1	.	TRBJ2-1	SATGDGGKVNEQF
TRBV20-1	.	TRBJ2-3	SAREYTDTQY
TRBV4-3	.	TRBJ1-1	ASSQFGPPVGDTEAF
TRBV25-1	.	TRBJ2-1	ASSEGDLEQF
TRBV20-1	.	TRBJ2-5	SARVRAQETQY
TRBV11-3	.	TRBJ1-1	ASSLRHLEAF
TRBV29-1	many	TRBJ2-1	SVEPPRGSYNEQF
TRBV7-3	.	TRBJ2-1	ASSLSGSTGWNEQF
TRBV12-3/TRBV12-4	few	TRBJ2-1	ASSSLDNEQF
TRBV5-4	few	TRBJ2-1	AFTSGNEQF
TRBV12-3/TRBV12-4	.	TRBJ1-1	ASRMDGLMNTEAF
TRBV20-1	many	TRBJ1-1	SARPRDNTEAF
TRBV25-1	few	TRBJ2-3	ASSEYPSGTSTDTQY